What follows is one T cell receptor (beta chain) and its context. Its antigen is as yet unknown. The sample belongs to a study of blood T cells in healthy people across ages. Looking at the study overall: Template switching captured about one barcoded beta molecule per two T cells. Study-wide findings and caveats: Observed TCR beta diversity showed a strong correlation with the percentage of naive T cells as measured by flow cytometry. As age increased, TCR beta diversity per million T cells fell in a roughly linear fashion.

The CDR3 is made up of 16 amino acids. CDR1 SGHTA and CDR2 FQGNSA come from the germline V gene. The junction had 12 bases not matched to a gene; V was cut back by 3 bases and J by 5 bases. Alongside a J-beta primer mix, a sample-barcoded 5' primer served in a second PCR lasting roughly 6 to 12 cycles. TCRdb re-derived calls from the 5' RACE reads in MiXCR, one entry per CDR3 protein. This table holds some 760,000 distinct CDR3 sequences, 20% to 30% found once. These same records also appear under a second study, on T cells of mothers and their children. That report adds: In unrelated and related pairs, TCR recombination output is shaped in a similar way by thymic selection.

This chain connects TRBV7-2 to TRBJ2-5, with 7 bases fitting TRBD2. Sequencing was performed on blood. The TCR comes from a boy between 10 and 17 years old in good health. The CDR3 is CASSFSSGNNVETQYF. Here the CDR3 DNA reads TGTGCCAGCAGCTTCTCTAGCGGAAACAATGTGGAGACCCAGTACTTC.